Sequencing of this T cell receptor beta chain was carried out in a study of CD8 T cells in Susac syndrome. With random hexamers, reverse transcription was performed on about 0.5 to 1 ug of RNA. TCRdb reanalysed the immunoSEQ multiplex PCR reads using MiXCR and keeps one entry per CDR3 protein. The sample has about 210,000 distinct CDR3 sequences; approximately 95% are singletons. Sequencing of TCR beta was performed on blood CD8+ and CD4+ T cells. Germline CDR1 is SGDLS and CDR2 is YYNGEE. The CDR3 is made up of 15 amino acids. Trimming removed 2 bases from V and 9 bases from J, with 15 bases in between.

The TCR was taken from a human donor with multiple sclerosis. Sequencing used CD4+ T cells from PBMCs. This chain connects TRBV9 to TRBJ1-6; tentatively, D is TRBD1 (5 bases). The CDR3 bases are TGTGCCAGCAGCGTGGGGCAGGGAGAAGGTTCACCCCTCCACTTT. Protein: CASSVGQGEGSPLHF.